This is a list of T cell receptor beta chains from one sample in a study of beta chain features in type 1 diabetes. Sequencing was performed with immunoSEQ multiplex PCR; in TCRdb, only in-frame clones are kept and a portion is missing. The sample records roughly 350,000 clones, around a tenth being singletons. Sequences were obtained from central memory CD4+ T cells from blood. The source is a young man with type 1 diabetes. CDR3s include the opening cysteine and the closing phenylalanine or tryptophan. A D gene is named only where the DNA matches it firmly. Clone sizes are given selectively: once, few, many, or a class where the clone is expanded.

V gene	clone size	D gene	J gene	CDR3 protein	CDR3 DNA
TRBV6-5	NA	NA	TRBJ2-2	CASSRWAQNTGELFF	TGTGCCAGCAGTCGCTGGGCCCAGAACACCGGGGAGCTGTTTTTT
TRBV11-2	NA	TRBD2	TRBJ2-7	CASSLEGGSEQYF	TGTGCCAGCAGCTTAGAGGGCGGGAGTGAGCAGTACTTC
TRBV5-1	NA	NA	TRBJ1-1	CASSYTTGPNTEAFF	TGCGCCAGCAGTTATACGACAGGTCCGAACACTGAAGCTTTCTTT
TRBV4-3	NA	NA	TRBJ1-2	CASSQETGGGYTF	TGCGCCAGCAGCCAAGAAACCGGGGGAGGCTACACCTTC
TRBV13	many	TRBD2	TRBJ2-5	CASSFGGGETQYF	TGTGCCAGCAGCTTCGGGGGAGGGGAGACCCAGTACTTC
TRBV7-6	few	TRBD2	TRBJ2-2	CASSRSSGRAMAGELFF	TGTGCCAGCAGCCGGTCTAGCGGGAGGGCCATGGCTGGGGAGCTGTTTTTT
TRBV18	few	NA	TRBJ1-4	CASSRDGSRVGEKLFF	TGTGCCAGCTCAAGGGACGGATCCAGAGTGGGTGAAAAACTGTTTTTT
TRBV7-9	few	NA	TRBJ2-3	CASSFRTNTDTQYF	TGTGCCAGCAGCTTCAGGACAAACACAGATACGCAGTATTTT
TRBV18	many	TRBD2	TRBJ2-1	CASSGLAGGDEQFF	TGTGCCAGCTCGGGACTAGCGGGAGGCGATGAGCAGTTCTTC
TRBV28	NA	TRBD1	TRBJ2-7	CACLGTASYEQYF	TGTGCCTGTTTAGGGACAGCTTCCTACGAGCAGTACTTC
TRBV27	NA	NA	TRBJ2-5	CASSLSWQGGETQYF	TGTGCCAGCAGTTTATCGTGGCAGGGTGGGGAGACCCAGTACTTC
TRBV7-2	NA	NA	TRBJ2-1	CASSLERGPYNEQFF	TGTGCCAGCAGCTTAGAAAGGGGCCCCTACAATGAGCAGTTCTTC
TRBV11-2	few	TRBD2	TRBJ2-5	CASSLRASGDQETQYF	TGTGCCAGCAGCTTACGGGCTAGCGGGGACCAAGAGACCCAGTACTTC
TRBV4-2	NA	NA	TRBJ2-1	CASSLSLALAYNEQFF	TGTGCCAGCAGCCTTTCTCTAGCGCTAGCCTACAATGAGCAGTTCTTC
TRBV19	few	TRBD1	TRBJ1-2	CASRNRGDYGYTF	TGTGCCAGTAGAAACAGGGGGGACTATGGCTACACCTTC
TRBV9	few	NA	TRBJ2-3	CASSVDTGSAADTQYF	TGTGCCAGCAGCGTAGATACCGGGTCCGCTGCAGATACGCAGTATTTT
TRBV4-1	few	TRBD2	TRBJ2-7	CASSPPGLAGSYEQYF	TGCGCCAGCAGCCCTCCCGGACTAGCGGGATCCTACGAGCAGTACTTC
TRBV10-2	NA	NA	TRBJ1-5	CASREQGPQHF	TGCGCCAGCAGGGAACAGGGACCCCAGCATTTT
TRBV30	NA	NA	TRBJ2-2	CAWRGFVDTGELFF	TGTGCCTGGAGGGGCTTCGTTGACACCGGGGAGCTGTTTTTT
TRBV4-3	few	NA	TRBJ1-2	CASSQEGGATGANYGYTF	TGCGCCAGCAGCCAAGAGGGTGGGGCGACAGGAGCTAACTATGGCTACACCTTC
TRBV6-1	few	TRBD2	TRBJ2-2	CASSEQAGVQTGELFF	TGTGCCAGCAGTGAACAAGCGGGAGTTCAAACCGGGGAGCTGTTTTTT
TRBV29-1	few	NA	TRBJ1-4	CSVRRVGEKLFF	TGCAGCGTTCGCAGGGTGGGGGAAAAACTGTTTTTT
TRBV6-6	NA	NA	TRBJ1-5	CASSYDLSFRAPQHF	TGTGCCAGCAGTTACGACTTGAGTTTCAGGGCGCCCCAGCATTTT
TRBV7-9	few	NA	TRBJ2-7	CASSALGAYEQYF	TGTGCCAGCAGCGCTTTAGGAGCTTACGAGCAGTACTTC
TRBV11-3	few	NA	TRBJ2-5	CASSLGTRALQETQYF	TGTGCCAGCAGCTTAGGGACGCGGGCCCTACAAGAGACCCAGTACTTC
TRBV7-8	NA	TRBD2	TRBJ2-7	CASSFSGGEDGEQYF	TGTGCCAGCAGCTTTAGCGGGGGAGAGGATGGCGAGCAGTACTTC
TRBV7-2	few	NA	TRBJ2-3	CASSLSSVPTQYF	TGTGCCAGCAGCTTATCGTCCGTCCCTACGCAGTATTTT
TRBV11-3	NA	TRBD2	TRBJ2-2	CASSLASGGNTGELFF	TGTGCCAGCAGCTTGGCTAGCGGGGGAAACACCGGGGAGCTGTTTTTT
TRBV19	NA	NA	TRBJ2-5	CASSISRTPQETQYF	TGTGCCAGTAGTATAAGTAGGACACCACAAGAGACCCAGTACTTC
TRBV5-5	few	NA	TRBJ1-5	CASSWGGNQPQHF	TGTGCCAGCAGCTGGGGGGGTAATCAGCCCCAGCATTTT
TRBV21-1	many	NA	TRBJ1-2	CASSKVRGGYGYTF	TGTGCCAGCAGCAAAGTGCGAGGGGGCTATGGCTACACCTTC
TRBV18	NA	NA	TRBJ1-1	CASSRTPGTEAFF	TGTGCCAGCTCACGCACCCCGGGAACTGAAGCTTTCTTT
TRBV4-3	few	TRBD2	TRBJ2-7	CASSLGRAGGEQYF	TGCGCCAGCAGCTTGGGGAGGGCCGGTGGGGAGCAGTACTTC
TRBV5-4	many	TRBD1	TRBJ1-2	CASRRETGGGYTF	TGTGCCAGCAGACGCGAGACAGGGGGAGGCTACACCTTC
TRBV6-5	NA	TRBD1	TRBJ2-4	CASSSRDRAVQYF	TGTGCCAGCAGTTCCAGGGACAGGGCGGTTCAGTACTTC
TRBV4-3	NA	NA	TRBJ2-2	CASSQEPYREDTGELFF	TGCGCCAGCAGCCAAGAACCCTACAGGGAGGATACCGGGGAGCTGTTTTTT
TRBV25-1	many	TRBD1	TRBJ2-7	CARSPVGDRLSYEQYF	TGTGCCAGGAGCCCCGTCGGGGACAGATTATCCTACGAGCAGTACTTC
TRBV18	NA	NA	TRBJ1-2	CASSPNAGGMSNYGYTF	TGTGCCAGCTCACCAAACGCCGGCGGAATGTCTAACTATGGCTACACCTTC
TRBV20-1	few	NA	TRBJ2-7	CSAPFTEQYF	TGCAGTGCCCCATTCACCGAGCAGTACTTC
TRBV2	NA	TRBD1	TRBJ2-3	CASRDPGQSDTQYF	TGTGCCAGCAGAGACCCGGGACAGTCAGATACGCAGTATTTT